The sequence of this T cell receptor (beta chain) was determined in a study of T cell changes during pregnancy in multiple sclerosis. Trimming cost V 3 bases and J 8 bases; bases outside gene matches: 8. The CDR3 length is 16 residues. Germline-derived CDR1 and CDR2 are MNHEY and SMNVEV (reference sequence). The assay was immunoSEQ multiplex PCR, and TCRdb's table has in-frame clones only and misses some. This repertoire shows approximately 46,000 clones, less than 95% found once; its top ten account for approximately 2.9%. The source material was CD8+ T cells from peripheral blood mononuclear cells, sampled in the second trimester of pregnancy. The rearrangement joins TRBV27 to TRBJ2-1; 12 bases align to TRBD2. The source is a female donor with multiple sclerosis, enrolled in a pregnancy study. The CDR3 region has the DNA TGTGCCAGCAGTTTCTCGAGGACTAGCGGGGCGGATGAGCAGTTCTTC. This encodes CASSFSRTSGADEQFF.